One T cell receptor (beta chain) is described in this entry. The antigen remains unidentified. This sample stems from a study of T cell responses to AZD1222 COVID-19 vaccine. General observations from the study: Repertoire collection took place solely once the T cell response had peaked. Clonal diversity was possibly underestimated; the donors were predominantly white British and more often female. Nearly half of spike-specific TCRs reportedly target unmutated variant regions.

Trimming removed 1 base from V and 4 bases from J, with 13 bases in between. Germline values: CDR1 MNHEY, CDR2 SVGAGI. CDR3 size: 15 residues. Here immunoSEQ multiplex PCR was the method, and the copy in TCRdb shows in-frame clones only, minus some. The table lists over 130,000 clones, 92% of them singletons. V and J are TRBV6-5 and TRBJ1-2; weak D call: TRBD1 (5 bases). This specimen was peripheral blood, taken 28 days after the second AZD1222 dose. This TCR derives from an adult who received the AZD1222 COVID-19 vaccine. This CDR3 reads CASSYWGEYSYGYTF. The CDR3 nucleotides read TGTGCCAGCAGTTACTGGGGGGAGTATTCCTATGGCTACACCTTC.